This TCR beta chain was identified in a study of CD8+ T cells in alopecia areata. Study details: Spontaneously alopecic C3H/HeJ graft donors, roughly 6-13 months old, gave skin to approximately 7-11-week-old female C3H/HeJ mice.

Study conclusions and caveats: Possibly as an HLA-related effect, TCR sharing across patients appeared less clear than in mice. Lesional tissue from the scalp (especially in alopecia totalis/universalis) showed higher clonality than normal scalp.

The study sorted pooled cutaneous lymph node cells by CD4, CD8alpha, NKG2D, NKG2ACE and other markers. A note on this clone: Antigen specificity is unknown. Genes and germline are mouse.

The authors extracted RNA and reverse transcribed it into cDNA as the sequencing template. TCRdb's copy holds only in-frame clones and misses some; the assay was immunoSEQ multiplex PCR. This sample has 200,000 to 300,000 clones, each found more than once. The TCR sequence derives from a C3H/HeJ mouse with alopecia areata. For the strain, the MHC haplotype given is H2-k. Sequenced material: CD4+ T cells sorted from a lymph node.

The DNA read from the CDR3 is TGTGCCAGCAGTGAAGAAACAGGGAAAGAC. It is translated as CASSEETGKD. The entire CDR3 protein is CASSEETGKDTQYF. This rearrangement joins TRBV13-3 to TRBJ2-5; tentative D call: TRBD1 (6 bases). Read coverage stops 4 residues before the CDR3 terminus; the germline J gene supplies the remainder. This CDR3 comprises 14 residues. Per the germline V gene, CDR1 is NNHDY and CDR2 is SYVADS.